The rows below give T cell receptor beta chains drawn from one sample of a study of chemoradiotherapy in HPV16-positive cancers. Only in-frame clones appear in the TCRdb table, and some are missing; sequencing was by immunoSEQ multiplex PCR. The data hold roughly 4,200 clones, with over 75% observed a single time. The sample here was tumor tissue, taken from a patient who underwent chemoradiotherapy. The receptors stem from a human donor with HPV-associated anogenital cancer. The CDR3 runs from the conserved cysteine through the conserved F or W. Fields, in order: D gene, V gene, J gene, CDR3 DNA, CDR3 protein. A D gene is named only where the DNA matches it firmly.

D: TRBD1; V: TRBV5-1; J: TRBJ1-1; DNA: TGCGCCAGCAGCGTAACAGGGGAAACTGAAGCTTTCTTT; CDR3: CASSVTGETEAFF
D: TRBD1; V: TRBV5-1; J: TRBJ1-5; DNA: TGCGCCAGCAGCTTAGGGGACAGGGGAGGCAATCAGCCCCAGCATTTT; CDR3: CASSLGDRGGNQPQHF
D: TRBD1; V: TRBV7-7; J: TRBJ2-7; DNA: TGTGCCAGCAGCTACCGACAGGGCACCTACGAGCAGTACTTC; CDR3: CASSYRQGTYEQYF
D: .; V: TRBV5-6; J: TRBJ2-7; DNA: TGTGCCAGCAGTGTGGGGGGGGGCGCCTACGAGCAGTACTTC; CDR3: CASSVGGGAYEQYF
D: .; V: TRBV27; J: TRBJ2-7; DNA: TGTGCCAGCCGATCAGGGAGCTCCTACGAGCAGTACTTC; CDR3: CASRSGSSYEQYF
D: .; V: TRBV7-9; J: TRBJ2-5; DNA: TGTGCCAGCAGCTTAGTAGGGTACCACCAAGAGACCCAGTACTTC; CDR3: CASSLVGYHQETQYF
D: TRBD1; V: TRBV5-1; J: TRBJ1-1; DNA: TGCGCCAGCAGCTTGTCCAGACAGGGCACTGAAGCTTTCTTT; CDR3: CASSLSRQGTEAFF
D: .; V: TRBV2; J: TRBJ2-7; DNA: TGTGCCAGCAGGAGGGCCCTCTACGAGCAGTACTTC; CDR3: CASRRALYEQYF
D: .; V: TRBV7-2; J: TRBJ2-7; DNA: TGTGCCAGCAGCTGGGGGGACAGTAACTACGAGCAGTACTTC; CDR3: CASSWGDSNYEQYF
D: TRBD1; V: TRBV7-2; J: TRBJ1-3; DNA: TGTGCCAGCAGCTTAGGGGACAGCTCTGGAAACACCATATATTTT; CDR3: CASSLGDSSGNTIYF